This TCR beta chain was recovered during a study of technical replicates of blood from a handful of donors. Trimming took 1 base from V and 7 from J, leaving 14 bases between them. Germline CDR1 and CDR2: SGHTA and FQGTGA. The CDR3 runs 16 residues. The table came from immunoSEQ multiplex PCR; TCRdb's copy has only in-frame clones and leaves some out. The profile covers some 66,000 clones, with 98% appearing a single time and about 0.16% taken by the ten largest. Sequencing was performed on T cells isolated from PBMCs. The receptor was derived from a human donor in good health. The J gene is TRBJ1-6, the V gene TRBV7-3; D is perhaps TRBD1 (5 bases). The CDR3 DNA follows: TGTGCCAGCAGCTTAAACTCGGCAGGGAAAAATTCACCCCTCCACTTT. It translates to CASSLNSAGKNSPLHF.